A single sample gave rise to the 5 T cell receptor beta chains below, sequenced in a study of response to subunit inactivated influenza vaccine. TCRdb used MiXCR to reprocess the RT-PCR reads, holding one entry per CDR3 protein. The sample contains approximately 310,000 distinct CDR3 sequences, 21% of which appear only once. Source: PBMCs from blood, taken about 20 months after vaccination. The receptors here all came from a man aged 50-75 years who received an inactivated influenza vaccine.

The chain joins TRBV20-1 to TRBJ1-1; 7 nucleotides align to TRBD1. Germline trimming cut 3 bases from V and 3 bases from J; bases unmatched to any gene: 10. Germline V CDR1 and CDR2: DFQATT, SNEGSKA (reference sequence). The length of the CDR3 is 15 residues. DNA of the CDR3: TGCAGTGCTAGGGGGTACACAGGGGAACACACTGAAGCTTTCTTT. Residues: CSARGYTGEHTEAFF.

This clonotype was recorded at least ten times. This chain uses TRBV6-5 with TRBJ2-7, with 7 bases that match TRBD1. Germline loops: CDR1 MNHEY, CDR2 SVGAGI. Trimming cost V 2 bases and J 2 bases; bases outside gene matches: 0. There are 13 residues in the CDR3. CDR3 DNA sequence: TGTGCCAGCAGTTACGACAGGGCCTACGAGCAGTACTTC. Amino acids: CASSYDRAYEQYF.

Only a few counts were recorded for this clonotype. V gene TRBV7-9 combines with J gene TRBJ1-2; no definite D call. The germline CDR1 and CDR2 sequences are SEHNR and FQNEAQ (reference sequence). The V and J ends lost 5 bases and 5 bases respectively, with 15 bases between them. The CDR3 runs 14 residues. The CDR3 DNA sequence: TGTGCCAGCAGCGCCGCCGGACGGAAATATGGCTACACCTTC. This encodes CASSAAGRKYGYTF.

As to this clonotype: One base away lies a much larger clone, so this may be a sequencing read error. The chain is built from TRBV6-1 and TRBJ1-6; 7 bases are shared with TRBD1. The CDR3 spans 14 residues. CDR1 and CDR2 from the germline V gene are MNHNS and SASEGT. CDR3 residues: CASRKGRGDSRLHF. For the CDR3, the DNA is TGTGCCAGCAGAAAGGGCAGGGGGGATTCACGCCTCCACTTT.

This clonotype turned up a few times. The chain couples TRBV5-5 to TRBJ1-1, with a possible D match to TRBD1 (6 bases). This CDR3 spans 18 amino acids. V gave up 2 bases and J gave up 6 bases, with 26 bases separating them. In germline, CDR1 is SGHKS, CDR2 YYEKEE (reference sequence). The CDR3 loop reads CASSLGSLTGTSSAEAFF. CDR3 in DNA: TGTGCCAGCAGCTTAGGAAGCTTAACAGGGACCTCAAGTGCTGAAGCTTTCTTT.